Following are 30 T cell receptor beta chains from one sample sequenced in a study of PD-1 blockade in classical Hodgkin lymphoma. Every single patient, without exception, relapsed after autologous stem cell transplantation, and brentuximab vedotin exposure varied. Sequenced by immunoSEQ multiplex PCR; TCRdb stores in-frame clones only, minus some. The repertoire holds 35,000 to 45,000 clones, 70% to 90% seen once, with 7% to 8% in the top ten. The sample was peripheral blood mononuclear cells (PBMCs), taken before the second cycle of nivolumab. These receptors were obtained from a human donor with classical Hodgkin lymphoma.

The rearrangement links TRBV10-1 to TRBJ2-1; no reliable D call. The CDR3 totals 13 residues. Per the germline V gene, CDR1 is WNHNN and CDR2 is SYGVQD (reference sequence). V was trimmed by 4 bases and J by 6 bases, leaving 10 bases between them. The CDR3 spells CASSGTDLNEQFF. The CDR3 DNA reads TGCGCCAGCAGTGGAACGGACCTCAATGAGCAGTTCTTC.

The chain combines TRBV7-9 with TRBJ2-3, with 14 bases fitting TRBD2. The V gene's germline CDR1 is SEHNR and CDR2 FQNEAQ (reference sequence). CDR3 length: 18 amino acids. With 2 bases clipped from V and 4 bases from J, the junction kept 8 bases outside the gene matches. CDR3 nucleotide sequence: TGTGCCAGCAGCTTACACCCGGGACTAGCGGGAGCGTCAGATACGCAGTATTTT. It is translated as CASSLHPGLAGASDTQYF.

The chain carries TRBV6-1 and TRBJ1-5; the match to TRBD1 covers 7 bases. Trimming at V came to 7 bases and at J to 7 bases, leaving 13 bases not matched to a gene. Germline V lookup: CDR1 MNHNS, CDR2 SASEGT. This CDR3 is built from 15 residues. CDR3 nucleotide sequence: TGTGCCAGCACACTCGAGACAGGGCAGGGCCAGCCCCAGCATTTT. Translation: CASTLETGQGQPQHF.

The V gene is TRBV6-5, the J gene TRBJ2-7; D is perhaps TRBD1 (5 bases). V lost 6 bases, J lost 0 bases, and 6 bases lay in between. The CDR3 has 12 amino acids. Germline-derived CDR1 and CDR2 are MNHEY and SVGAGI. CDR3 protein: CASRRGSYEQYF. As DNA, the CDR3 is TGTGCCAGCAGAAGGGGCTCCTACGAGCAGTACTTC.

The chain is built from TRBV7-9 and TRBJ2-7, with D uncertain. Germline assignment: CDR1 SEHNR and CDR2 FQNEAQ (reference sequence). CDR3 size: 14 residues. The V end lost 7 bases, the J end lost 3 bases, and 16 bases lay between the germline ends. The CDR3 region has the DNA TGTGCCAGCACCCAGGATGGGATTGTCTACGAGCAGTACTTC. Translation: CASTQDGIVYEQYF.

This chain uses TRBV7-2 with TRBJ2-1, with a weak D call TRBD2 (6 bases). The CDR3 has 15 amino acids. CDR1 and CDR2 from the germline V gene are SGHTA and FQGNSA. V was clipped by 5 bases and J by 4 bases, with 15 bases between them. The CDR3 DNA sequence: TGTGCCAGCAGCCAGGGAGCGGGTCCATACAATGAGCAGTTCTTC. It encodes CASSQGAGPYNEQFF. The variable domain in full, with the rest retrieved from reference TRBV7-2 and TRBJ2-1, is GAGVSQSPSNKVTEKGKDVELRCDPISGHTALYWYRQSLGQGLEFLIYFQGNSAPDKSGLPSDRFSAERTGGSVSTLTIQRTQQEDSAVYLCASSQGAGPYNEQFFGPGTRLTVL.

This clone has just one count. The chain couples TRBV6-5 to TRBJ2-4; TRBD1 aligns across 9 bases. The J segment lost 4 bases and the V segment lost 2 bases, leaving 3 bases of the junction unmatched. The germline V gene has CDR1 MNHEY and CDR2 SVGAGI. CDR3 size: 15 residues. The CDR3 coding sequence is TGTGCCAGCAGTTACCAAGGGACAGGGAAAAACATTCAGTACTTC. Amino acids: CASSYQGTGKNIQYF.

This rearrangement joins TRBV2 to TRBJ1-3, with TRBD1 as a possible D gene (6 bases). V was clipped by 5 bases and J by 4 bases, with 9 bases between them. The length of the CDR3 is 13 residues. Germline loops: CDR1 SNHLY, CDR2 FYNNEI. The CDR3 protein is CASSTGLGNTIYF. In nucleotides, the CDR3 is TGTGCCAGCAGTACAGGGCTCGGAAACACCATATATTTT.

The rearrangement uses TRBV6-1 and TRBJ1-3; TRBD1 is a possible D gene (5 bases). There are 15 residues in the CDR3. V was pared by 1 base and J by 2 bases, with 9 bases between. In germline, CDR1 is MNHNS, CDR2 SASEGT. CDR3 sequence: CASSEDQGTGNTIYF. CDR3 DNA: TGTGCCAGCAGTGAAGACCAGGGTACTGGAAACACCATATATTTT.

V gene TRBV5-1 combines with J gene TRBJ2-3; a possible D gene is TRBD2 (5 bases). The CDR3 length is 14 residues. The germline V gene encodes CDR1 SGHRS and CDR2 YFSETQ. V was trimmed by 4 bases and J by 0 bases, leaving 9 bases between them. CDR3 sequence reads: CASSPDYSTDTQYF. CDR3 DNA: TGCGCCAGCAGCCCAGACTACAGCACAGATACGCAGTATTTT. Looking up the rest from reference TRBV5-1 and TRBJ2-3 gives the full variable domain: KAGVTQTPRYLIKTRGQQVTLSCSPISGHRSVSWYQQTPGQGLQFLFEYFSETQRNKGNFPGRFSGRQFSNSRSEMNVSTLELGDSALYLCASSPDYSTDTQYFGPGTRLTVL.

V is TRBV15 and J is TRBJ2-7; 12 positions agree with TRBD2. The junction had 0 bases not matched to a gene; V was cut back by 1 base and J by 5 bases. This CDR3 comprises 14 residues. Germline CDR1 is LNHNV and CDR2 is YYDKDF (reference sequence). CDR3: CATSRGLAGDEQYF. The CDR3 nucleotides read TGTGCCACCAGCAGAGGACTAGCGGGAGACGAGCAGTACTTC.

This chain joins TRBV5-1 and TRBJ1-2; D is possibly TRBD1 (6 bases). V dropped 4 bases and J dropped 4 bases, with 20 bases sitting between them. CDR1 is SGHRS, CDR2 YFSETQ, per germline. This CDR3 contains 16 residues. CDR3 protein: CASSPGLTGLVYGYTF. Written as DNA, the CDR3 is TGCGCCAGCAGCCCTGGACTTACAGGGCTCGTCTATGGCTACACCTTC.

The chain is built from TRBV9 and TRBJ2-2, with D unresolved. The V gene's germline CDR1 is SGDLS and CDR2 YYNGEE. This CDR3 spans 14 amino acids. V was trimmed by 4 bases and J by 6 bases, leaving 13 bases between them. CDR3 DNA: TGTGCCAGCAGCCGTTACTACCCCCCCGGGGAGCTGTTTTTT. Encoded protein: CASSRYYPPGELFF.

J is TRBJ2-5 and V is TRBV29-1, with D perhaps TRBD2 (5 bases). The CDR3 has 10 residues. V shed 6 bases and J shed 3 bases, with 5 bases lying between them. Per the germline V gene, CDR1 is SQVTM and CDR2 is ANQGSEA. The CDR3 region has the DNA TGCAGCGTGGGAGAAGAGACCCAGTACTTC. This sequence encodes CSVGEETQYF.

The V gene is TRBV25-1, the J gene TRBJ2-7; D might be TRBD1 (6 bases). The V gene lost 7 bases and the J gene lost 5 bases, with 12 bases spanning the gap. The CDR3 extends over 12 amino acids. Germline CDR1 is MGHDK and CDR2 is SYGVNS. The CDR3 region has the DNA TGTGCCAGCACCCAGGGGTTGAACGAGCAGTACTTC. This gives the protein CASTQGLNEQYF.

The chain uses TRBV2 and TRBJ2-7, with 14 bases matching TRBD2. After removal of 7 bases from V and 5 bases from J, the junction contained 7 bases not matched to a gene. CDR1 is SNHLY, CDR2 FYNNEI, per germline. The CDR3 extends over 15 amino acids. The CDR3 DNA reads as TGTGCCAGCAATCGACCGGGACTAGCGGGAGACGAGCAGTACTTC. Protein sequence: CASNRPGLAGDEQYF.

V and J are TRBV11-3 and TRBJ1-2; D is uncertain. The germline V gene has CDR1 SGHNT and CDR2 YENEEA. The CDR3 extends over 16 amino acids. Trimming left V 5 bases short and J 0 bases short, with 16 bases between. CDR3 residues: CASSGGGQNSNYGYTF. The CDR3 DNA follows: TGTGCCAGCAGCGGCGGAGGGCAGAACTCTAACTATGGCTACACCTTC.

The CDR3 here is CASSEKVKGSSYEQYF. The DNA for the CDR3 is TGTGCCAGCAGTGAAAAGGTTAAGGGAAGCTCCTACGAGCAGTACTTC. This chain links TRBV6-1 with TRBJ2-7; D is uncertain. Germline V gene lookup returns CDR1 MNHNS and CDR2 SASEGT. The CDR3 has 16 residues. V shed 2 bases and J shed 0 bases, with 14 bases lying between them.

The rearrangement joins TRBV6-5 to TRBJ1-6; 8 nucleotides align to TRBD1. The trim removed 6 bases at V and 5 bases at J, leaving 3 bases unmatched. Germline lookup yields CDR1 MNHEY and CDR2 SVGAGI. This CDR3 has 14 amino acids. CDR3 sequence: CASREQGDNSPLHF. The CDR3 DNA reads as TGTGCCAGCAGAGAACAGGGGGATAATTCACCCCTCCACTTT.

The table lists this clone with a count of one. Germline and junction disagree at one end, which may indicate a read error. The chain is built from TRBV7-2 and TRBJ2-7, with D possibly being TRBD2 (5 bases). Germline V lookup: CDR1 SGHTA, CDR2 FQGNSA. The CDR3 covers 14 residues. The CDR3 protein is CASSPDLGSYGQYF. The CDR3 DNA is TGTGCCAGCAGCCCGGACTTGGGCTCCTACGGGCAGTACTTC. The variable domain in full, completed from reference TRBV7-2 and TRBJ2-7, reads GAGVSQSPSNKVTEKGKDVELRCDPISGHTALYWYRQSLGQGLEFLIYFQGNSAPDKSGLPSDRFSAERTGGSVSTLTIQRTQQEDSAVYLCASSPDLGSYGQYFGPGTRLTVT.

This sequence joins TRBV18 and TRBJ2-7, with 9 bases fitting TRBD1. Unmatched junction bases numbered 11, after V lost 1 base and J lost 4 bases. Germline CDR1 KGHSH, CDR2 LQKENI. CDR3 length: 17 amino acids. The CDR3, as DNA: TGTGCCAGCTCACCACACCCCCCGGGACAGGGTTGGTACGAGCAGTACTTC. Encoded protein: CASSPHPPGQGWYEQYF.

The V and J genes are TRBV4-2 and TRBJ2-7, with a possible D match to TRBD1 (6 bases). The length of the CDR3 is 15 residues. Looked up from germline, CDR1 is LGHNA and CDR2 is YNFKEQ. Trimming removed 4 bases at V and 3 bases at J, with 16 bases between. The CDR3 region is CASSPQRQGFYEQYF. CDR3 DNA: TGTGCCAGCAGCCCCCAGCGGCAGGGGTTCTACGAGCAGTACTTC.

This clone was found once. The chain couples TRBV7-3 to TRBJ2-1; no definite D call. CDR1 is SGHTA, CDR2 FQGTGA, per germline. The CDR3 loop spans 14 amino acids. The ends were cut back, 2 bases at V and 2 bases at J, with 7 bases in the middle. The CDR3 region has the DNA TGTGCCAGCAGCTTATATGGGACCTACAATGAGCAGTTCTTC. Protein sequence: CASSLYGTYNEQFF.

The gene calls are TRBV28 and TRBJ2-1, with 7 bases fitting TRBD2. The CDR3 extends over 17 amino acids. The V segment lost 6 bases and the J segment 1 base; nucleotides outside the gene matches: 12. The germline V gene has CDR1 MDHEN and CDR2 SYDVKM. The CDR3 protein is CASSLGGEGLSYNEQFF. The CDR3 bases are TGTGCCAGCAGCCTTGGGGGGGAGGGATTGTCCTACAATGAGCAGTTCTTC.

The rearrangement links TRBV11-2 to TRBJ2-7; no firm D call. The ends were cut back, 1 base at V and 2 bases at J, with 0 bases in the middle. The CDR3 covers 11 residues. Germline V gives CDR1 SGHAT, CDR2 FQNNGV. The CDR3 reads CASSLAYEQYF. CDR3 sequence (DNA): TGTGCCAGCAGCTTAGCCTACGAGCAGTACTTC.

The chain combines TRBV16 with TRBJ1-2; the D gene is possibly TRBD1 (6 bases). V dropped 0 bases and J dropped 4 bases, with 12 bases sitting between them. The length of the CDR3 is 15 residues. Per the germline V gene, CDR1 is KGHSY and CDR2 is FQNENV. Here the CDR3 reads CASSQSPGAFYGYTF. The DNA for the CDR3 is TGTGCCAGCAGCCAATCTCCAGGGGCTTTCTATGGCTACACCTTC.

The chain combines TRBV5-1 with TRBJ2-7; TRBD1 agrees at 7 bases. Germline trimming cut 3 bases from V and 2 bases from J; bases unmatched to any gene: 8. Germline CDR1 reads SGHRS; CDR2 reads YFSETQ. The CDR3 has 15 residues. The CDR3 coding sequence is TGCGCCAGCAGCTACCGCAGGGGGTCCCCCTACGAGCAGTACTTC. Translated, it gives CASSYRRGSPYEQYF.

Here the CDR3 DNA reads TGTGCCAGCAGTGGGACAGGCCTCCAAGAGACCCAGTACTTC. The encoded protein is CASSGTGLQETQYF. V gene TRBV6-5 combines with J gene TRBJ2-5; 8 bases map to TRBD1. This CDR3 contains 14 residues. Germline V gene lookup returns CDR1 MNHEY and CDR2 SVGAGI. With 5 bases clipped from V and 1 base from J, the junction kept 3 bases outside the gene matches.

This clone appeared a few times. This rearrangement joins TRBV10-3 to TRBJ1-2; D is unresolved. The V and J ends lost 4 bases and 2 bases respectively, with 11 bases between them. This CDR3 is 14 amino acids long. CDR1 is ENHRY and CDR2 is SYGVKD in the germline V gene. CDR3 loop: CAISVYTWNYGYTF. The CDR3 DNA reads TGTGCCATCAGTGTATACACCTGGAACTATGGCTACACCTTC.

The chain couples TRBV7-6 to TRBJ1-1, with D perhaps TRBD1 (5 bases). The CDR3 contains 13 residues. Germline loops: CDR1 SGHVS, CDR2 FNYEAQ. The CDR3 DNA follows: TGTGTCACCAGAGCGCAGGGCCTGACTGAAGCTTTCTTT. Translating it yields CVTRAQGLTEAFF.